The 30 T cell receptor delta chains reported below all come from one sample, sequenced in a study of delta chains in infants with herpesvirus infections. Gamma-chain- and delta-chain-specific primers converted PBMC RNA into TCR cDNA. TCRdb called clones anew from the RT-PCR reads with CATT. The sample includes about 1,500 delta-chain clones, about 29% of them seen just once. Sequenced here: peripheral blood, sampled at time point 1 of longitudinal follow-up. All receptors derive from a human donor who was a Ugandan infant, either HIV-exposed or HIV-unexposed (not recorded which).

This clone turned up a few times. Other nucleotide sequences in the sample specify the same CDR3. This chain links TRDV1 with TRDJ1; tentative D call: TRDD3 (6 bases). Germline V gene data show CDR1 as TSWWSYY and CDR2 as QGS. There are 18 residues in the CDR3. V gave up 0 bases and J gave up 1 base, with 18 bases separating them. The CDR3 nucleotides read TGTGCTCTTGGGGAACTGAGGCGTCCGCACTGGGTCACCGATAAACTCATCTTT. It yields the protein CALGELRRPHWVTDKLIF.

This clone is medium-sized within its sample. The chain uses TRDV2 and TRDJ1, with TRDD3 identical over 9 bases. Trimming cost V 1 base and J 1 base; bases outside gene matches: 6. This CDR3 contains 16 residues. Per germline, CDR1 GEAIGNYY and CDR2 EKD. CDR3 protein: CACDTVGGYTTDKLIF. CDR3 DNA: TGTGCCTGTGACACGGTTGGGGGATATACCACCGATAAACTCATCTTT.

By sample share, this clone is medium-sized. The V and J genes are TRDV2 and TRDJ3; perhaps TRDD3 as D (6 bases). Germline CDR1 reads GEAIGNYY; CDR2 reads EKD. This CDR3 has 19 residues. Trimming took 0 bases from V and 0 from J, leaving 14 bases between them. This CDR3 reads CACDTILGSSSWDTRQMFF. The CDR3 DNA follows: TGTGCCTGTGACACCATTCTGGGGTCGAGCTCCTGGGACACCCGACAGATGTTTTTC.

This clone rates as medium-sized. The same CDR3 arises from other DNA sequences in this sample as well. The V call is TRDV1, the J call TRDJ1; D possibly corresponds to TRDD3 (6 bases). Germline V gene lookup returns CDR1 TSWWSYY and CDR2 QGS. The CDR3 covers 20 residues. The V gene lost 1 base and the J gene lost 0 bases, with 24 bases spanning the gap. The CDR3 sequence: CALGEHNAGDPFYDTDKLIF. The CDR3 coding sequence is TGTGCTCTTGGGGAACACAACGCTGGGGACCCATTCTACGACACCGATAAACTCATCTTT.

There are a few counts of this clone. The chain is built from TRDV2 and TRDJ3; D is possibly TRDD3 (5 bases). V was pared by 0 bases and J by 0 bases, with 11 bases between. The CDR3 runs to 18 residues. Looked up from germline, CDR1 is GEAIGNYY and CDR2 is EKD. The CDR3 nucleotides are TGTGCCTGTGACACCGTGGGATTCAGCTCCTGGGACACCCGACAGATGTTTTTC. Translating gives CACDTVGFSSWDTRQMFF.

By share of the sample, this clone is medium-sized. The rearrangement joins TRDV2 to TRDJ2; 8 bases agree with TRDD3. This CDR3 region has 15 residues. In germline, CDR1 is GEAIGNYY, CDR2 EKD. With V trimmed by 2 bases and J by 0 bases, 1 base remained unmatched. CDR3 bases: TGTGCCTGTGACATACTGGGGGCTTTGACAGCACAACTCTTCTTT. Its translation: CACDILGALTAQLFF.

This clone is medium-sized (0.01 to 0.1%). The rearrangement links TRDV2 to TRDJ3, with 11 positions matching TRDD3. Per germline, CDR1 GEAIGNYY and CDR2 EKD. J lost 0 bases, V lost 2 bases, and 2 bases had no gene match. The CDR3 is made up of 18 amino acids. The CDR3 DNA reads TGTGCCTGTGACAATACTGGGGGATACTCCTGGGACACCCGACAGATGTTTTTC. Amino acids: CACDNTGGYSWDTRQMFF.

Comments on this clone: This may be a read error: a much more frequent sequence differs by one nucleotide. Other DNA sequences in this sample translate to the same CDR3. The gene calls are TRDV1 and TRDJ1; 9 bases agree with TRDD3. Trimming removed 4 bases from V and 7 bases from J; junction bases left unmatched: 22. This CDR3 contains 19 residues. The germline gives CDR1 TSWWSYY, CDR2 QGS. The CDR3 bases are TGTGCTCTTGGGGCCGGAAAGCCTTCTCCTTACTGGGGGACGCCTAAACTCATCTTT. This encodes CALGAGKPSPYWGTPKLIF.

Concerning this clone itself: A single base separates this from a much larger clone, so it may be a read error. V usage is TRDV2 and J usage is TRDJ1; 7 bases are a match to TRDD3. CDR3 length equals 14 residues. Germline CDR1 GEAIGNYY, CDR2 EKD. CDR3 in DNA: TGTGCCTGTGACGTACTGGGGTACACCGATAAACGCATCTTT. Protein product: CACDVLGYTDKRIF.

By frequency in the sample, this clone is medium-sized. The chain employs TRDV1 and TRDJ1; TRDD3 agrees at 12 bases. The CDR3 runs to 17 residues. Unmatched junction bases numbered 6, after V lost 4 bases and J lost 0 bases. Germline V gene data show CDR1 as TSWWSYY and CDR2 as QGS. DNA for the CDR3: TGTGCTCTTGGGGGTGTACTGGGGGATACCGACACCGATAAACTCATCTTT. Amino acid sequence: CALGGVLGDTDTDKLIF.

Worth noting for this clone: Since a much larger clone is just one base distant, this may be a read error. This rearrangement joins TRDV1 to TRDJ1; the match to TRDD3 covers 10 bases. Germline CDR1 and CDR2: TSWWSYY and QGS. After removal of 2 bases from V and 0 bases from J, the junction contained 24 bases not matched to a gene. This CDR3 contains 23 residues. For the CDR3, the DNA is TGTGCTCTTGGGGAATTCGTTTCCTACCCGGTGACTGGGGGATCCTGGTACACCGATAAACTCATCTTT. Protein product: CALGEFVSYPVTGGSWYTDKLIF.

Concerning this clone itself: Being one base from a much bigger clone, this may be a read error. This same CDR3 is encoded by further DNA sequences in the sample. The genes are TRDV2 and TRDJ1; TRDD3 agrees at 9 bases. Germline V gives CDR1 GEAIGNYY, CDR2 EKD. The CDR3 runs to 14 residues. CDR3 nucleotides: TGTGCCTGTGACAAACTGGGGGACACTGATAAACTCATCTTT. Its protein product is CACDKLGDTDKLIF.

This clone is large by share. The chain carries TRDV2 and TRDJ3; 9 nucleotides agree with TRDD3. Trimming at V came to 0 bases and at J to 0 bases, leaving 5 bases not matched to a gene. CDR3 length equals 19 residues. The germline V gene encodes CDR1 GEAIGNYY and CDR2 EKD. The CDR3 region has the DNA TGTGCCTGTGACACCTGGGGGATAAAGTTCTCCTGGGACACCCGACAGATGTTTTTC. As protein: CACDTWGIKFSWDTRQMFF.

This clone is judged large (0.1 to 1%). The chain links TRDV2 to TRDJ3, with TRDD3 matching 13 bases. The length of the CDR3 is 22 residues. Germline CDR1 reads GEAIGNYY; CDR2 reads EKD. Unmatched junction bases numbered 11, after V lost 1 base and J lost 0 bases. The CDR3 nucleotides are TGTGCCTGTGACACAGTACTGGGGGATACGCGGTATCGCTCCTGGGACACCCGACAGATGTTTTTC. Translated, it gives CACDTVLGDTRYRSWDTRQMFF.

This clone rates as medium-sized (0.01 to 0.1%). CDR3 residues: CACDVLGDTEGISTAQLFF. The DNA of the CDR3 is TGTGCCTGTGACGTACTGGGGGATACCGAGGGTATTTCGACAGCACAACTCTTCTTT. The chain combines TRDV2 with TRDJ2; 12 nucleotides agree with TRDD3. V dropped 3 bases and J dropped 4; count of bases not matched to a gene: 14. This CDR3 region has 19 residues. Germline assignment: CDR1 GEAIGNYY and CDR2 EKD.

The rearrangement joins TRDV1 to TRDJ1; TRDD2 matches at 7 bases. Germline-derived CDR1 and CDR2 are TSWWSYY and QGS. V lost 1 base, J lost 0 bases, and 20 bases stayed unmatched. This CDR3 has 21 amino acids. This CDR3 reads CALGERGVFLPRRLYTDKLIF. In DNA form, the CDR3 reads TGTGCTCTTGGGGAACGAGGGGTTTTCCTACCCCGCCGGCTGTACACCGATAAACTCATCTTT.

This clone is categorized as medium-sized (0.01 to 0.1%). The chain combines TRDV2 with TRDJ3, with TRDD3 identical over 13 bases. Germline lookup yields CDR1 GEAIGNYY and CDR2 EKD. J was trimmed by 3 bases and V by 0 bases; bases with no gene match: 7. The CDR3 has 20 amino acids. The DNA of the CDR3 is TGTGCCTGTGACACCGTCGAGACTGGGGGATACGACTGGGACACCCGACAGATGTTTTTC. Amino acids: CACDTVETGGYDWDTRQMFF.

As to this clone: It is likely a read error: a sequence one base away is far more abundant. This sequence joins TRDV1 and TRDJ1; 7 nucleotides match TRDD3. The CDR3 length is 20 residues. Germline V gene sequence: CDR1 TSWWSYY, CDR2 QGS. The CDR3 here is CALGEQQTSPTGDHTDKPIF. The CDR3 DNA reads TGTGCTCTTGGGGAACAGCAAACCTCTCCCACTGGGGACCACACCGATAAACCCATCTTT.

This clone is labeled as medium-sized (0.01 to 0.1%). The chain couples TRDV2 to TRDJ2; TRDD3 matches 8 bases. This CDR3 contains 15 residues. V shed 0 bases and J 11 bases; nucleotides not matched to a gene: 10. Germline V lookup: CDR1 GEAIGNYY, CDR2 EKD. CDR3 sequence reads: CACDTLTGGGPQLFF. CDR3 sequence (DNA): TGTGCCTGTGACACCCTTACTGGGGGGGGGCCGCAACTCTTCTTT.

This clone was found a few times. This chain joins TRDV1 and TRDJ1; 12 bases align to TRDD3. Losses at the gene ends were 2 bases for V and 1 base for J; bases not matched to a gene: 23. The CDR3 is made up of 23 amino acids. CDR1 TSWWSYY and CDR2 QGS come from the germline V gene. CDR3 sequence reads: CALGESTPYLTGGYLKSTDKLIF. The CDR3 region has the DNA TGTGCTCTTGGGGAATCTACGCCGTACCTTACTGGGGGATACCTGAAGTCCACCGATAAACTCATCTTT.

A word on this clone: The junction departs from the called germline gene at one end, perhaps through a read error. The chain employs TRDV2 and TRDJ2; 10 bases map to TRDD3. The CDR3 is made up of 20 amino acids. CDR1 and CDR2 (germline): GEAIGNYY, EKD. The CDR3 protein is CACGTVGLGDTSTLTAQLFF. CDR3 DNA: TGTGCCTGTGGCACCGTCGGTTTGGGGGATACTTCCACTTTGACAGCACAACTCTTCTTT.

In this sample, this clone is medium-sized. V usage is TRDV1 and J usage is TRDJ1; TRDD3 matches 11 bases. CDR3 length: 14 residues. Germline V gene sequence: CDR1 TSWWSYY, CDR2 QGS. The V segment lost 1 base and the J segment 12 bases; nucleotides outside the gene matches: 7. The CDR3 DNA reads TGTGCTCTTGGGGAACGATCTGGGGGATACTTCATCATCTTT. Amino acid sequence: CALGERSGGYFIIF.

This clone is termed large. Written as DNA, the CDR3 is TGTGCCTGTGACACCGTACTGGGGGATACCCCGAGCTCCTGGGACACCCGACAGATGTTTTTC. This translates into CACDTVLGDTPSSWDTRQMFF. The rearrangement joins TRDV2 to TRDJ3, with TRDD3 matching 12 bases. This CDR3 is 21 amino acids long. CDR1 and CDR2 from the germline V gene are GEAIGNYY and EKD. V shed 0 bases and J 0 bases; nucleotides not matched to a gene: 8.

Turning to this clone: A much larger clone lies one base from this, so it may be a read error. This sample also contains other DNA sequences that code for the same CDR3. This sequence joins TRDV2 and TRDJ3; 7 bases agree with TRDD3. CDR1 and CDR2 (germline): GEAIGNYY, EKD. The length of the CDR3 is 15 residues. CDR3: CAWPGGPWDTRQMFF. The DNA for the CDR3 is TGCGCCTGGCCTGGGGGTCCCTGGGACACCCGACAGATGTTTTTC.

As to this clone: A much larger clone differs by one base, so this may be a read error. This chain links TRDV2 with TRDJ2, with 7 bases that match TRDD3. This CDR3 has 14 residues. Germline lookup yields CDR1 GEAIGNYY and CDR2 EKD. CDR3: CACDTWGTTAKLFF. CDR3 coding DNA: TGTGCCTGTGACACCTGGGGGACGACAGCAAAACTCTTCTTT.

By share, this clone ranks as large. Other DNA sequences of this sample code for an identical CDR3. The chain couples TRDV2 to TRDJ1, with TRDD3 matching over 9 bases. Germline CDR1 is GEAIGNYY and CDR2 is EKD. The CDR3 extends over 15 amino acids. With 3 bases clipped from V and 1 base from J, the junction kept 5 bases outside the gene matches. The CDR3 DNA follows: TGTGCCTGTGACCCACTGGGGATACGCACCGATAAACTCATCTTT. This gives the protein CACDPLGIRTDKLIF.

This chain joins TRDV3 and TRDJ1, with D maybe TRDD3 (6 bases). Trimming removed 4 bases from V and 0 bases from J, with 21 bases in between. Germline V gives CDR1 TVYSNPD, CDR2 GDNSRS (reference sequence). The CDR3 has 16 residues. CDR3 bases: TGTGCCTCCCAGTCTAGGGGGACCCCGTACACCGATAAACTCATCTTT. Translated, it gives CASQSRGTPYTDKLIF.

Within the sample, this clone is medium-sized. V and J are TRDV2 and TRDJ3; 8 bases map to TRDD3. This CDR3 region has 19 residues. The V gene's germline CDR1 is GEAIGNYY and CDR2 EKD. Trimming at V came to 1 base and at J to 0 bases, leaving 7 bases not matched to a gene. The CDR3: CACDTVLGVSSWDTRQMFF. The CDR3 region has the DNA TGTGCCTGTGACACGGTACTGGGGGTCAGCTCCTGGGACACCCGACAGATGTTTTTC.

In the case of this clone: Possible read error: a much larger clone is one base away. CDR3 region: CALGEPRFPTILVLAPYKLIF. CDR3 DNA sequence: TGTGCTCTTGGGGAACCAAGATTTCCTACGATCCTGGTACTGGCCCCCTATAAACTCATCTTT. V is TRDV1 and J is TRDJ1; TRDD2 aligns across 7 bases. CDR1 is TSWWSYY, CDR2 QGS, per germline. The CDR3 is made up of 21 amino acids. V was clipped by 1 base and J by 6 bases; unmatched bases: 26.

By share of the sample, this clone is medium-sized. The sample holds other DNA sequences that translate to the same CDR3. The chain combines TRDV1 with TRDJ1; D possibly corresponds to TRDD3 (5 bases). The germline V and J ends were trimmed by 5 bases and 0 bases, with 22 bases remaining between them. This CDR3 has 18 residues. Germline V gene lookup returns CDR1 TSWWSYY and CDR2 QGS. As DNA, the CDR3 is TGTGCTCTTGGGACCTATCGGGGGCTGGGTGGCCACACCGATAAACTCATCTTT. This sequence encodes CALGTYRGLGGHTDKLIF.